Below are 15 T cell receptor beta chains sequenced from a single sample in a study of shared clonotypes between healthy human individuals. Naive CD8 cells, CD45RO-negative and positively selected for CCR7, excluded terminally differentiated effector memory CD45RA+ cells. Assay: immunoSEQ multiplex PCR; the TCRdb copy retains only in-frame clones and omits some. The sample has hundreds of thousands of clones, roughly 96% seen once; the top ten hold less than 0.12%. The sample comprised naive CD8+ T cells sorted from blood. Receptor source: a woman aged 30 to 39 in good health.

The chain is built from TRBV5-4 and TRBJ1-2; D might be TRBD1 (5 bases). Germline V CDR1 and CDR2: SGHNT, YYREEE (reference sequence). This CDR3 is 13 amino acids long. Trimming took off 3 bases at V and 4 bases at J, with 10 bases between the two ends. CDR3 bases: TGTGCCAGCAGCTCCGGGACGGTCTATGGCTACACCTTC. Translating gives CASSSGTVYGYTF.

Comments on this clone: The sample carries other DNA sequences with the same CDR3. The chain couples TRBV20-1 to TRBJ2-7, with D unresolved. In germline, CDR1 is DFQATT, CDR2 SNEGSKA (reference sequence). Trimming left V 3 bases short and J 1 base short, with 4 bases between. The CDR3 has 11 residues. The CDR3 here is CSASDSYEQYF. The CDR3 DNA reads TGCAGTGCTAGTGATTCCTACGAGCAGTACTTC.

The chain couples TRBV5-6 to TRBJ2-4, with D tentatively TRBD2 (6 bases). Trimming cost V 4 bases and J 8 bases, with 13 bases left between them. CDR1 and CDR2 (germline): SGHDT, YYEEEE. This CDR3 has 13 residues. CDR3 residues: CASSNGRGYIQYF. The CDR3 region has the DNA TGTGCCAGCAGCAACGGGCGGGGTTACATTCAGTACTTC.

The rearrangement links TRBV7-9 to TRBJ1-4, with D unclear. This CDR3 is built from 13 residues. V gave up 6 bases and J gave up 0 bases, with 5 bases separating them. Looked up from germline, CDR1 is SEHNR and CDR2 is FQNEAQ (reference sequence). CDR3 loop: CASSHPTNEKLFF. In DNA form, the CDR3 reads TGTGCCAGCAGTCATCCAACTAATGAAAAACTGTTTTTT.

This chain joins TRBV19 and TRBJ2-7, with 10 nucleotides matching TRBD2. Germline-derived CDR1 and CDR2 are LNHDA and SQIVND (reference sequence). The CDR3 spans 15 residues. J lost 2 bases, V lost 3 bases, and 4 bases had no gene match. The CDR3 here is CASSIWTSGTYEQYF. DNA for the CDR3: TGTGCCAGTAGTATCTGGACTAGCGGAACCTACGAGCAGTACTTC. The variable domain in full, completed from reference TRBV19 and TRBJ2-7, reads DGGITQSPKYLFRKEGQNVTLSCEQNLNHDAMYWYRQDPGQGLRLIYYSQIVNDFQKGDIAEGYSVSREKKESFPLTVTSAQKNPTAFYLCASSIWTSGTYEQYFGPGTRLTVT.

The J gene is TRBJ2-7, the V gene TRBV6-1, with D uncertain. The V end lost 2 bases, the J end lost 5 bases, and 10 bases lay between the germline ends. The germline V gene encodes CDR1 MNHNS and CDR2 SASEGT. The CDR3 is made up of 13 amino acids. In DNA, the CDR3 is TGTGCCAGCAGTGAAACGGGCGTGCACGAGCAGTACTTC. Translated: CASSETGVHEQYF.

The chain has TRBV27 and TRBJ2-4; perhaps TRBD1 as D (6 bases). The CDR3 has 15 residues. V was pared by 5 bases and J by 0 bases, with 11 bases between. The germline V gene has CDR1 MNHEY and CDR2 SMNVEV (reference sequence). The CDR3 DNA is TGTGCCAGCAGTGCGACAGGTTCAGCCAAAAACATTCAGTACTTC. It yields the protein CASSATGSAKNIQYF.

A note on this clone: This same CDR3 is encoded by further DNA sequences in the sample. V usage is TRBV29-1 and J usage is TRBJ2-1; 7 bases are a match to TRBD2. Per the germline V gene, CDR1 is SQVTM and CDR2 is ANQGSEA. V lost 4 bases and J lost 3; bases outside the gene matches: 6. The CDR3 is 14 amino acids. The CDR3 nucleotides are TGCAGCGTTGTACGGCTAGCGGACTACAATGAGCAGTTCTTC. As protein: CSVVRLADYNEQFF.

The chain employs TRBV5-6 and TRBJ2-6; D gene unclear. With 7 bases removed from V and 5 bases from J, the gap between germline ends came to 22 bases. The CDR3 totals 17 residues. The germline V gene has CDR1 SGHDT and CDR2 YYEEEE. The CDR3 coding sequence is TGTGCCAGCCGTGAAGTCAATAGTCAAAGTCGGGCCAACGTCCTGACTTTC. Translation gives CASREVNSQSRANVLTF.

The chain recombines TRBV7-8 with TRBJ2-1, with D perhaps being TRBD1 or TRBD2 (5 bases each). The CDR3 is 14 residues long. The germline V and J ends were trimmed by 1 base and 4 bases, with 8 bases remaining between them. The germline CDR1 and CDR2 sequences are SGHVS and FQNEAQ. The CDR3 reads CASSLVGGYNEQFF. Here the CDR3 DNA reads TGTGCCAGCAGCTTAGTTGGGGGATACAATGAGCAGTTCTTC.

V gene TRBV30 combines with J gene TRBJ1-3; D gene uncertain. Trimming stripped 6 bases from V and 0 bases from J, with 9 bases between. The CDR3 consists of 13 residues. The germline V gene has CDR1 GTSNPN and CDR2 SVGIG (reference sequence). CDR3 residues: CACKTVSGNTIYF. The CDR3 DNA sequence: TGTGCCTGCAAGACTGTCTCTGGAAACACCATATATTTT.

V usage is TRBV7-9 and J usage is TRBJ2-5, with D hard to call. Germline V gives CDR1 SEHNR, CDR2 FQNEAQ (reference sequence). The V and J ends lost 1 base and 1 base respectively, with 10 bases between them. The CDR3 contains 15 residues. The CDR3 here is CASSLGHYLQETQYF. CDR3 nucleotides: TGTGCCAGCAGCTTAGGTCACTACCTCCAAGAGACCCAGTACTTC.

The genes are TRBV6-5 and TRBJ1-1, with 7 bases aligning to TRBD1. Germline assignment: CDR1 MNHEY and CDR2 SVGAGI. V was pared by 7 bases and J by 5 bases, with 1 base of the junction left unmatched. The CDR3 is 11 residues long. The CDR3 is CASTGGTEAFF. CDR3 nucleotide sequence: TGTGCCAGCACAGGGGGGACTGAAGCTTTCTTT.

On this clone itself: Within the sample, other DNA sequences also encode this same CDR3. The gene calls are TRBV7-3 and TRBJ2-3; 7 bases fit TRBD2. Germline V CDR1 and CDR2: SGHTA, FQGTGA. CDR3 length: 15 amino acids. The trim removed 2 bases at V and 0 bases at J, leaving 2 bases unmatched. The CDR3 DNA reads TGTGCCAGCAGCTTAGCTAGCGGCAGCACAGATACGCAGTATTTT. Protein sequence: CASSLASGSTDTQYF.

The V call is TRBV28, the J call TRBJ2-5; possible D gene TRBD1, 5 bases. The CDR3 contains 18 residues. V lost 3 bases, J lost 0 bases, and 20 bases lay in between. Germline CDR1 reads MDHEN; CDR2 reads SYDVKM. The CDR3 DNA follows: TGTGCCAGCAGTTTGCCCCTGCTTCGGTCAGGGTACCAAGAGACCCAGTACTTC. Its translation is CASSLPLLRSGYQETQYF. The variable domain in full, completed from reference TRBV28 and TRBJ2-5, reads DVKVTQSSRYLVKRTGEKVFLECVQDMDHENMFWYRQDPGLGLRLIYFSYDVKMKEKGDIPEGYSVSREKKERFSLILESASTNQTSMYLCASSLPLLRSGYQETQYFGPGTRLLVL.